This T cell receptor beta chain is drawn from a study of cytomegalovirus exposure and HLA in healthy donors. Every donor was a healthy person donating bone marrow. The PCR had 60 Vbeta and 13 Jbeta primers. TCRdb's copy holds only in-frame clones and misses some; the assay was immunoSEQ multiplex PCR. This table holds under 150,000 clones, around four fifths found once. Trimming removed 2 bases from V and 3 bases from J; junction bases left unmatched: 6. The germline V gene has CDR1 MNHEY and CDR2 SMNVEV (reference sequence). This CDR3 spans 16 amino acids. The gene calls are TRBV27 and TRBJ2-1, with TRBD2 matching 8 bases. This TCR was sampled from a woman between 45 and 65 years old in good health and CMV-seropositive. The specimen was PBMCs. CDR3 in amino acids: CASSLIAGSDYNEQFF. The CDR3, as DNA: TGTGCCAGCAGTTTAATAGCGGGATCTGACTACAATGAGCAGTTCTTC.